This T cell receptor beta chain was sequenced during a study of cytomegalovirus exposure and HLA in healthy donors. All donors participated as healthy donors of bone marrow. Each donor was nominally healthy when sampled (though unrecorded immune exposures were likely). General study results and limits: A few CMV-associated chains were confirmed in vitro to be specific for CMV antigens. A prior analysis recorded that most TCR beta V segments were productive about 87% or about 30% of the time.

This PCR relied on a set of 60 Vbeta primers and 13 Jbeta primers. Clones were read by immunoSEQ multiplex PCR, and TCRdb kept only the in-frame ones, dropping some. Of around 200,000 clones in the sample, just over 75% were seen once. Germline CDR1 is LGHNT and CDR2 is FRNRAP. The ends lost 7 bases at V and 1 base at J; junction bases unmatched: 2. This CDR3 region has 13 residues. This clone appeared a few times. Its antigen is as yet unknown. The clonotype originates from a woman aged 55-69 years in good health and CMV-seropositive. The chain combines TRBV12-5 with TRBJ1-1, with 8 nucleotides matching TRBD1. The specimen was PBMCs. DNA of the CDR3: TGTGCTAGTGCTGGACAGGGGAACACTGAAGCTTTCTTT. It encodes CASAGQGNTEAFF.